Below are 9 T cell receptor beta chains sequenced from a single sample in a study of cytomegalovirus exposure and HLA in healthy donors. Data came from immunoSEQ multiplex PCR; TCRdb stores just in-frame clones and leaves some out. The sample yields some 86,000 clones, approximately 94% seen once. Sequenced sample: PBMCs. These receptors originate from a woman in her twenties or thirties in good health and CMV-seronegative.

This clone was seen more than once but under ten times. The chain uses TRBV28 and TRBJ1-4; the D is unclear. Germline V gene data show CDR1 as MDHEN and CDR2 as SYDVKM. This CDR3 contains 13 residues. The V gene lost 3 bases and the J gene lost 6 bases, with 8 bases spanning the gap. Here the CDR3 reads CASSLGLHEKLFF. CDR3 coding DNA: TGTGCCAGCAGTTTGGGCCTTCATGAAAAACTGTTTTTT.

A few counts support this clone. The chain carries TRBV27 and TRBJ2-1; D is perhaps TRBD1 (8 bases). CDR3 length equals 13 residues. Germline V gene data show CDR1 as MNHEY and CDR2 as SMNVEV (reference sequence). V gave up 6 bases and J gave up 9 bases, with 15 bases separating them. The CDR3 reads CASRNRGGGEQFF. The CDR3 DNA reads TGTGCCAGCAGAAACAGGGGGGGTGGTGAGCAGTTCTTC.

This clone was counted a single time. The J gene is TRBJ2-7, the V gene TRBV30; TRBD1 matches 10 bases. There are 15 residues in the CDR3. Germline V lookup: CDR1 GTSNPN, CDR2 SVGIG (reference sequence). Germline trimming cut 1 base from V and 0 bases from J; bases unmatched to any gene: 3. The CDR3 region is CAWSGGQGISYEQYF. The DNA for the CDR3 is TGTGCCTGGAGTGGGGGACAGGGGATCTCCTACGAGCAGTACTTC.

This chain joins TRBV5-1 and TRBJ2-1; a weak D match, TRBD1 (5 bases). The CDR3 is 14 amino acids. With 0 bases removed from V and 9 bases from J, the gap between germline ends came to 13 bases. The V gene's germline CDR1 is SGHRS and CDR2 YFSETQ. The DNA for the CDR3 is TGCGCCAGCAGCTTGGCACAGGCGGTTGGTGAGCAGTTCTTC. This sequence encodes CASSLAQAVGEQFF.

V and J are TRBV14 and TRBJ2-1; D unclear. The CDR3 runs 11 residues. The germline gives CDR1 SGHDN, CDR2 FVKESK. Trimming left V 1 base short and J 11 bases short, with 6 bases between. The CDR3 DNA sequence: TGTGCCAGCAGCCAAGTATATAAGCAGTTCTTC. This encodes CASSQVYKQFF.

The J gene is TRBJ1-5, the V gene TRBV2; 7 nucleotides match TRBD1. Germline CDR1 is SNHLY and CDR2 is FYNNEI. The CDR3 totals 15 residues. Trimming at V came to 5 bases and at J to 4 bases, leaving 8 bases not matched to a gene. CDR3 residues: CASSPRQGGNQPQHF. Here the CDR3 DNA reads TGTGCCAGCAGTCCCCGACAGGGCGGGAATCAGCCCCAGCATTTT.

The chain has TRBV19 and TRBJ1-2; TRBD1 matches at 7 bases. Trimming cost V 7 bases and J 4 bases; bases outside gene matches: 6. Germline values: CDR1 LNHDA, CDR2 SQIVND (reference sequence). The CDR3 is made up of 13 amino acids. The CDR3 loop is CASTPDRFYGYTF. DNA for the CDR3: TGTGCCAGTACCCCGGACAGGTTCTATGGCTACACCTTC.

This chain links TRBV11-3 with TRBJ2-7; D unresolved. This CDR3 has 15 residues. Looked up from germline, CDR1 is SGHNT and CDR2 is YENEEA. V lost 5 bases, J lost 6 bases, and 20 bases lay in between. CDR3 in DNA: TGTGCCAGCAGCGCTACTTACGAGCCTTTTAGCGAGCAGTACTTC. Translation: CASSATYEPFSEQYF.

The chain links TRBV7-2 to TRBJ2-1; perhaps TRBD2 as D (6 bases). Between the trimmed V and J ends, which lost 5 bases and 3 bases, there was a span of 11 bases. The CDR3 spans 14 residues. Germline V gene data show CDR1 as SGHTA and CDR2 as FQGNSA. In DNA, the CDR3 is TGTGCCAGCAGCCAGGGACTCCTCTACAATGAGCAGTTCTTC. Translating gives CASSQGLLYNEQFF.